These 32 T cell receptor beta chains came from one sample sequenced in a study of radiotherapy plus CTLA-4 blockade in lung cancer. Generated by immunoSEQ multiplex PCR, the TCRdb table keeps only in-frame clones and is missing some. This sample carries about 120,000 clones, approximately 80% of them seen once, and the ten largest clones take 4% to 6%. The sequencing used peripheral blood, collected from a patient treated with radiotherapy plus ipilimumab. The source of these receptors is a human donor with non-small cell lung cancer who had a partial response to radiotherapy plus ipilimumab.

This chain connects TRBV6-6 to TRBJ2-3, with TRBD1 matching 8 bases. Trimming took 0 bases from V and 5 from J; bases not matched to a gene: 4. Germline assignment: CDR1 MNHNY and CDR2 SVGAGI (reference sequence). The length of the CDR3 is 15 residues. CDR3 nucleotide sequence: TGTGCCAGCAGTTACTCCGGACAGGGTGAAGATACGCAGTATTTT. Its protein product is CASSYSGQGEDTQYF.

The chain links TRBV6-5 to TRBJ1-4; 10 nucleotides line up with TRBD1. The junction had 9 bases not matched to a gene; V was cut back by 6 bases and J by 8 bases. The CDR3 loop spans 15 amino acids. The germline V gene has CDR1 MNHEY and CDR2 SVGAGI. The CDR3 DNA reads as TGTGCCAGCAGGCCCGGACAGGGGGGAGTGGAAAAACTGTTTTTT. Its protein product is CASRPGQGGVEKLFF.

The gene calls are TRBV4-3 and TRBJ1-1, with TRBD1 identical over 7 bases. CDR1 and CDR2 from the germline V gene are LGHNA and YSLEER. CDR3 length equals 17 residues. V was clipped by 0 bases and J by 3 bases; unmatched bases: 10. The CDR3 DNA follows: TGCGCCAGCAGCCAAGATCGTCTGAGGGGGCGCGACACTGAAGCTTTCTTT. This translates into CASSQDRLRGRDTEAFF.

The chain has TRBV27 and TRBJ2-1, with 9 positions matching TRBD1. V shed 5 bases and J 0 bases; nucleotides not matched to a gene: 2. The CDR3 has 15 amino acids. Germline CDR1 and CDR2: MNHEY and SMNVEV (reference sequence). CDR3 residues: CASSPGQGSYNEQFF. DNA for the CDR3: TGTGCCAGCAGTCCGGGACAGGGCTCCTACAATGAGCAGTTCTTC.

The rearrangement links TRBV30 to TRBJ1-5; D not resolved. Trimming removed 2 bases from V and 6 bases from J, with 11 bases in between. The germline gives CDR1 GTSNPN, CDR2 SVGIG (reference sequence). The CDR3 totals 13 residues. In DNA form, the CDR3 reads TGTGCCTGGAGTTCGAGCGGAGGTCAGCCCCAGCATTTT. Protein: CAWSSSGGQPQHF.

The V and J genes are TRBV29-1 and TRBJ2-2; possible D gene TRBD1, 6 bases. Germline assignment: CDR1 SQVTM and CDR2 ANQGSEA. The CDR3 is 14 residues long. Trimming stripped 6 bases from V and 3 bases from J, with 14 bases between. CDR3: CSVGAGAYTGELFF. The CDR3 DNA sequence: TGCAGCGTGGGGGCAGGGGCTTACACCGGGGAGCTGTTTTTT.

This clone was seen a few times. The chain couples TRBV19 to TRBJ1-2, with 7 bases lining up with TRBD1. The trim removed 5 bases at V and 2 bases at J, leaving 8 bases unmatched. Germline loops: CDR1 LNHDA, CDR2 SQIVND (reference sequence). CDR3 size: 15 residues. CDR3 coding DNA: TGTGCCAGTAGTTTCCGGGACAGACCAAACTATGGCTACACCTTC. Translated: CASSFRDRPNYGYTF.

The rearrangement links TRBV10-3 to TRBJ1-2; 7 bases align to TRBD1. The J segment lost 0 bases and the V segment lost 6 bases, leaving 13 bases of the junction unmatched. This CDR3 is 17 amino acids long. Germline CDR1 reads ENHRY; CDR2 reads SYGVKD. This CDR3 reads CAISPGRGGSANYGYTF. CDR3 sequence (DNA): TGTGCCATCAGCCCCGGACGAGGGGGCTCGGCTAACTATGGCTACACCTTC.

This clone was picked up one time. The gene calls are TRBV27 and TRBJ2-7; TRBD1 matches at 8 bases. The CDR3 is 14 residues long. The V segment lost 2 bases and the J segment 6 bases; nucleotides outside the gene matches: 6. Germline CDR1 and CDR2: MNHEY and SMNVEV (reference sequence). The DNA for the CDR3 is TGTGCCAGCAGTTTAGGTACAACAGGGGGCGAGCAGTACTTC. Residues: CASSLGTTGGEQYF.

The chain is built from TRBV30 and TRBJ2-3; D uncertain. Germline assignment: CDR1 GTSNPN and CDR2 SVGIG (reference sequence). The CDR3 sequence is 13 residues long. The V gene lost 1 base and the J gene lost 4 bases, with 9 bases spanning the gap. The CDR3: CAWSAGSSDTQYF. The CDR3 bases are TGTGCCTGGAGTGCGGGTTCGTCAGATACGCAGTATTTT.

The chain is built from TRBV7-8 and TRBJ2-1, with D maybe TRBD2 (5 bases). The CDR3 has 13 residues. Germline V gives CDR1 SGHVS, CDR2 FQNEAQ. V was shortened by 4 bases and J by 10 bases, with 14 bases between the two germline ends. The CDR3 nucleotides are TGTGCCAGCAGCTCCAGACTATCTTGGGAGCAGTTCTTC. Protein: CASSSRLSWEQFF.

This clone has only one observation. This CDR3 is CASFETGTYEQYF. The CDR3 nucleotides read TGTGCCAGCTTTGAGACAGGGACCTACGAGCAGTACTTC. J is TRBJ2-7 and V is TRBV6-5; TRBD1 matches 7 bases. CDR3 length equals 13 residues. Germline CDR1 MNHEY, CDR2 SVGAGI. V shed 8 bases and J 2 bases; nucleotides not matched to a gene: 6.

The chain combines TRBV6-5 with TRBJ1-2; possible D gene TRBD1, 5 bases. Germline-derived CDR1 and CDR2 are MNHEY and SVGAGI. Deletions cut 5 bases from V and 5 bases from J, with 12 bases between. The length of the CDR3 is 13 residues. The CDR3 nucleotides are TGTGCCAGCAGTCCCGGGACTCAATATGGCTACACCTTC. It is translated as CASSPGTQYGYTF.

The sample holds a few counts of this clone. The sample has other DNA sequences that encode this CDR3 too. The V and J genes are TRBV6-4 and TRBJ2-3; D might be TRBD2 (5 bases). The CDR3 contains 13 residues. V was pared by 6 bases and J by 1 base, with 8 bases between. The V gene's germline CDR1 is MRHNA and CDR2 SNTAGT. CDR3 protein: CASSEGGTDTQYF. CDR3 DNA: TGTGCCAGCAGCGAGGGAGGCACAGATACGCAGTATTTT.

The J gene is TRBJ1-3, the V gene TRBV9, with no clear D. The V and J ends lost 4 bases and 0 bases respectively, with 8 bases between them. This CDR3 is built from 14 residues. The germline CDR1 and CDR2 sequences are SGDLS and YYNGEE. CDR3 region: CASSPSVSGNTIYF. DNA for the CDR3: TGTGCCAGCAGCCCGAGCGTCTCTGGAAACACCATATATTTT.

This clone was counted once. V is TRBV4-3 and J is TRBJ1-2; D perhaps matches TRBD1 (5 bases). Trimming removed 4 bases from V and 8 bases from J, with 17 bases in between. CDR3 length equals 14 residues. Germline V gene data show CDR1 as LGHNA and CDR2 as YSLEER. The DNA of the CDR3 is TGCGCCAGCAGCCCCCAGGTTGGGGGGAACGGCTACACCTTC. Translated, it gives CASSPQVGGNGYTF.

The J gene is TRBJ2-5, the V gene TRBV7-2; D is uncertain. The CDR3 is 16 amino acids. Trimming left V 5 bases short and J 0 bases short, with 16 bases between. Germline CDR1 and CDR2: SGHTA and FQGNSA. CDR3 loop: CASSPAPTGYQETQYF. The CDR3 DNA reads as TGTGCCAGCAGCCCCGCCCCCACCGGGTACCAAGAGACCCAGTACTTC.

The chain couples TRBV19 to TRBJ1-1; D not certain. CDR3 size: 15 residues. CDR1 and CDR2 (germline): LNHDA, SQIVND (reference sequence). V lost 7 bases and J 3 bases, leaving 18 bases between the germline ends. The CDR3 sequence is CASTGWAPVYTEAFF. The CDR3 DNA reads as TGTGCCAGTACCGGATGGGCACCGGTCTACACTGAAGCTTTCTTT.

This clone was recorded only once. This CDR3 reads CASSVGSGDYGYTF. Here the CDR3 DNA reads TGTGCCAGCAGCGTAGGGTCGGGAGACTATGGCTACACCTTC. The chain carries TRBV9 and TRBJ1-2; D is undetermined. Trimming stripped 0 bases from V and 3 bases from J, with 9 bases between. CDR1 and CDR2 from the germline V gene are SGDLS and YYNGEE. The length of the CDR3 is 14 residues.

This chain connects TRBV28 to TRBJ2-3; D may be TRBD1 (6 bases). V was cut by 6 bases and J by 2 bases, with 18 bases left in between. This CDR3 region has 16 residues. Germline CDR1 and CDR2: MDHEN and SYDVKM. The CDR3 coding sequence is TGTGCCAGCAGCCGGTCCAGGGGACGGATCACAGATACGCAGTATTTT. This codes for CASSRSRGRITDTQYF.

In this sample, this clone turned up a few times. Here the CDR3 reads CASSPKLETQYF. The CDR3 nucleotides are TGTGCCAGCAGCCCGAAACTAGAGACCCAGTACTTC. This chain connects TRBV7-2 to TRBJ2-5; D unresolved. V lost 5 bases and J 4 bases, leaving 8 bases between the germline ends. Germline CDR1 is SGHTA and CDR2 is FQGNSA. The CDR3 extends over 12 amino acids. The full variable domain, with the rest looked up from reference TRBV7-2 and TRBJ2-5, is GAGVSQSPSNKVTEKGKDVELRCDPISGHTALYWYRQSLGQGLEFLIYFQGNSAPDKSGLPSDRFSAERTGGSVSTLTIQRTQQEDSAVYLCASSPKLETQYFGPGTRLLVL.

DNA of the CDR3: TGTGCCAGTAGCCCCGAACGAGGGGATACGCAGTATTTT. Translating it yields CASSPERGDTQYF. The gene calls are TRBV19 and TRBJ2-3; possible D gene TRBD2, 5 bases. Trimming left V 6 bases short and J 6 bases short, with 13 bases between. The CDR3 loop spans 13 amino acids. The germline V gene encodes CDR1 LNHDA and CDR2 SQIVND (reference sequence).

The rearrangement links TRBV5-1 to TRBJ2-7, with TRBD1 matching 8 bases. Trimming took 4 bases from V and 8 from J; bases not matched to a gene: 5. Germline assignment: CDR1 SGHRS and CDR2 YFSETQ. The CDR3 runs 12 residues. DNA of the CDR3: TGCGCCAGCAGCATAGACAGGGGTCAGCAGTACTTC. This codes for CASSIDRGQQYF.

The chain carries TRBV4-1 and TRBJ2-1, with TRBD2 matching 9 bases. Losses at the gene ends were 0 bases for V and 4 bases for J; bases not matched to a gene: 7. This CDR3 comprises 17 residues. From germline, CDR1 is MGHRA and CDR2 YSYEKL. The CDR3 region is CASSQEGAGGYYNEQFF. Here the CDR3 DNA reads TGCGCCAGCAGCCAAGAGGGGGCGGGAGGGTATTACAATGAGCAGTTCTTC.

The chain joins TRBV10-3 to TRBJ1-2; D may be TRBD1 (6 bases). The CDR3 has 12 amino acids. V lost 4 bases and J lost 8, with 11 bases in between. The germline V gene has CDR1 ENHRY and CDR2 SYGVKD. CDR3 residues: CAISAAGVGYTF. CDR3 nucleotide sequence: TGTGCCATCAGTGCTGCAGGGGTAGGCTACACCTTC.

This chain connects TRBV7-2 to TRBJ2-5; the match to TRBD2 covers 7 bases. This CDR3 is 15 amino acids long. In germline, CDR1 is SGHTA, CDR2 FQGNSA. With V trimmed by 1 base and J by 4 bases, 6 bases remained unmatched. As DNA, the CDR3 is TGTGCCAGCAGCTTAGTAGGACGCGGGAGAGAGACCCAGTACTTC. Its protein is CASSLVGRGRETQYF.

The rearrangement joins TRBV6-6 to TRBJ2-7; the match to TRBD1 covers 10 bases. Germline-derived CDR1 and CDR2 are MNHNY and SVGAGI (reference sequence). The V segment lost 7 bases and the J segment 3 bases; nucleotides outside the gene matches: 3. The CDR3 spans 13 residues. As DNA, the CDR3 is TGTGCCAGCATCGGACAGGGGGACTACGAGCAGTACGTC. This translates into CASIGQGDYEQYV.

CDR3 bases: TGTGCCAGCTCCCCGCGGACAGAGAACACTGAAGCTTTCTTT. Protein sequence: CASSPRTENTEAFF. The chain carries TRBV18 and TRBJ1-1; TRBD1 might be the D (6 bases). The germline V gene has CDR1 KGHSH and CDR2 LQKENI. Trimming shortened V by 6 bases and J by 1 base, and 12 bases separated the two germline ends. The CDR3 is made up of 14 amino acids.

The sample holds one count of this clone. The CDR3, as DNA: TGCGCCAGCAGCCATCCCGGACAGGGGGCATTCGAAGAGACCCAGTACTTC. The encoded protein is CASSHPGQGAFEETQYF. This rearrangement joins TRBV4-1 to TRBJ2-5; 11 nucleotides align to TRBD1. The CDR3 sequence is 17 residues long. CDR1 and CDR2 from the germline V gene are MGHRA and YSYEKL. Losses at the gene ends were 3 bases for V and 3 bases for J; bases not matched to a gene: 9.

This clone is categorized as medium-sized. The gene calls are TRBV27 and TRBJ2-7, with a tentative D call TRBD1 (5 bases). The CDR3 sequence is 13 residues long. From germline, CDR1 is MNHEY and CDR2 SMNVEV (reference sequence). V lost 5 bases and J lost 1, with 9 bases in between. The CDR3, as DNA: TGTGCCAGCAGTAGACGACAGTCCTACGAGCAGTACTTC. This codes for CASSRRQSYEQYF.

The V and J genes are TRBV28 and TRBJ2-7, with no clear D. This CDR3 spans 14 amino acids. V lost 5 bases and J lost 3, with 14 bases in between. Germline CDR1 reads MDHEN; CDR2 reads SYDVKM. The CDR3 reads CASSPPAEFYEQYF. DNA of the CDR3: TGTGCCAGCAGTCCCCCGGCGGAATTCTACGAGCAGTACTTC.

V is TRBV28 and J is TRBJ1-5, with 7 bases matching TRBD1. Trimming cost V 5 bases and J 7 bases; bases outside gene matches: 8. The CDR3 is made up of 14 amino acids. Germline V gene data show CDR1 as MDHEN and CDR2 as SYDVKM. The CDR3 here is CASSRQGGAQPQHF. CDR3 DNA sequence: TGTGCCAGCAGTAGACAGGGAGGCGCCCAGCCCCAGCATTTT.